This entry lists 30 T cell receptor beta chains sequenced from one sample in a study of Graves' ophthalmopathy and Graves' hyperthyroidism. From RNA, the CDR3 regions of TCR beta chains were amplified and sequenced. HTBI-primed first-round RT-PCR preceded second-round multiplex PCR. One entry per CDR3 protein, called by TCRdb with MiXCR from the multiplex PCR reads. The repertoire consists of a few hundred thousand distinct CDR3 sequences, with more than 20% occurring once and the leading ten covering around 3.2%. The sequencing sample was made of peripheral blood. The receptors shown here come from a woman in her late teens or twenties with stable Graves' hyperthyroidism.

This clonotype was seen at least ten times. This chain joins TRBV20-1 and TRBJ2-5; maybe TRBD2 (6 bases). The V gene lost 2 bases and the J gene lost 9 bases, with 16 bases spanning the gap. Germline CDR1 DFQATT, CDR2 SNEGSKA (reference sequence). This CDR3 is built from 13 residues. Here the CDR3 DNA reads TGCAGTGCTAGAATTAGCGGCACGTCGGCCCAGTACTTC. Its translation: CSARISGTSAQYF.

V usage is TRBV12-3 or TRBV12-4 and J usage is TRBJ1-1; 10 bases match TRBD1. The CDR3 sequence is 14 residues long. Trimming cost V 7 bases and J 8 bases; bases outside gene matches: 10. The CDR3, as DNA: TGTGCCAGCACCCCGGGACAGGGGCGGGGAGAAGCTTTCTTT. It codes for CASTPGQGRGEAFF.

This clonotype was detected ten times or more. The chain is built from TRBV6-1 and TRBJ2-7; 10 nucleotides align to TRBD2. Germline CDR1 is MNHNS and CDR2 is SASEGT. CDR3 length: 15 amino acids. Trimming removed 6 bases from V and 2 bases from J; junction bases left unmatched: 7. The CDR3 here is CASSRLAGAPYEQYF. DNA of the CDR3: TGTGCCAGCAGCCGCCTAGCGGGAGCCCCCTACGAGCAGTACTTC.

The genes are TRBV9 and TRBJ2-5; 10 bases agree with TRBD1. This CDR3 contains 16 residues. Trimming at V came to 0 bases and at J to 4 bases, leaving 6 bases not matched to a gene. Germline V gives CDR1 SGDLS, CDR2 YYNGEE. This CDR3 is CASSVGTGGFGETQYF. For the CDR3, the DNA is TGTGCCAGCAGCGTAGGGACAGGGGGTTTTGGAGAGACCCAGTACTTC.

This clonotype was seen at least ten times. The CDR3 region is CATSGPSGTEASTQYF. DNA for the CDR3: TGTGCCACCAGTGGCCCCTCCGGGACAGAGGCCTCGACCCAGTACTTC. The V gene is TRBV24-1, the J gene TRBJ2-5, with TRBD1 matching 7 bases. CDR3 length: 16 amino acids. Unmatched junction bases numbered 15, after V lost 5 bases and J lost 7 bases. Germline assignment: CDR1 KGHDR and CDR2 SFDVKD.

This clonotype was seen ten or more times. Here the CDR3 DNA reads TGTGCCAGCAGCTTAGGGGCAGGGGCATTCAATGAGCAGTTCTTC. Translation gives CASSLGAGAFNEQFF. V gene TRBV11-2 combines with J gene TRBJ2-1; D possibly corresponds to TRBD1 (6 bases). CDR3 length: 15 amino acids. Trimming removed 1 base at V and 6 bases at J, with 13 bases between. Germline CDR1 is SGHAT and CDR2 is FQNNGV.

This clonotype was recorded many times. The rearrangement uses TRBV6-5 and TRBJ2-7, with 9 bases lining up with TRBD2. The junction had 8 bases not matched to a gene; V was cut back by 6 bases and J by 2 bases. The CDR3 runs to 15 residues. Germline V gene lookup returns CDR1 MNHEY and CDR2 SVGAGI. This CDR3 is CASSRRLAATYEQYF. CDR3 DNA sequence: TGTGCCAGCAGCCGAAGACTAGCGGCTACCTACGAGCAGTACTTC.

This clonotype occurred many times. This chain uses TRBV12-3 or TRBV12-4 with TRBJ1-5; 7 positions agree with TRBD1. J gave up 9 bases and V 6 bases, and 5 bases lay outside the gene matches. The CDR3 spans 12 residues. The CDR3, as DNA: TGTGCCAGCAGCCAACAGGGGCCGCCCCAGCATTTT. As protein: CASSQQGPPQHF.

This clonotype was seen many times. The chain employs TRBV12-3 or TRBV12-4 and TRBJ2-2; the D is unclear. The V and J ends lost 7 bases and 4 bases respectively, with 16 bases between them. The CDR3 extends over 15 amino acids. The DNA for the CDR3 is TGTGCCAGCACGAGGACGGCCGCTGTCACCGGGGAGCTGTTTTTT. Amino acid sequence: CASTRTAAVTGELFF.

This clonotype has at least ten counts. The rearrangement joins TRBV5-1 to TRBJ2-5; tentatively, D is TRBD2 (6 bases). V was trimmed by 7 bases and J by 1 base, leaving 17 bases between them. The CDR3 covers 15 residues. The germline CDR1 and CDR2 sequences are SGHRS and YFSETQ. In nucleotides, the CDR3 is TGCGCCAGCGCGGGAAGAAGCGGGCTCCAAGAGACCCAGTACTTC. Protein: CASAGRSGLQETQYF.

The chain has TRBV5-6 and TRBJ1-2; TRBD1 matches 8 bases. Germline V gene lookup returns CDR1 SGHDT and CDR2 YYEEEE. The ends lost 6 bases at V and 4 bases at J; junction bases unmatched: 14. This CDR3 is 16 amino acids long. This CDR3 reads CASTRTGPIFAYGYTF. The CDR3 nucleotides read TGTGCCAGCACGCGGACAGGGCCTATCTTTGCCTATGGCTACACCTTC.

The V and J genes are TRBV13 and TRBJ1-3; D gene unclear. The CDR3 runs to 17 residues. The V gene lost 5 bases and the J gene lost 0 bases, with 17 bases spanning the gap. CDR1 and CDR2 from the germline V gene are PRHDT and FYEKMQ (reference sequence). The CDR3 loop reads CASSPPRQAPSGNTIYF. In nucleotides, the CDR3 is TGTGCCAGCAGCCCCCCCCGCCAGGCGCCCTCTGGAAACACCATATATTTT.

This clonotype was recorded at least ten times. V and J are TRBV7-6 and TRBJ1-1; D call uncertain. Trimming left V 5 bases short and J 1 base short, with 8 bases between. The CDR3 runs 13 residues. Germline V gene lookup returns CDR1 SGHVS and CDR2 FNYEAQ. Here the CDR3 DNA reads TGTGCCAGCAGCGCCGACTGGAACACTGAAGCTTTCTTT. It yields the protein CASSADWNTEAFF.

This clonotype has at least ten counts. The V and J genes are TRBV5-1 and TRBJ2-5; D is possibly TRBD1 or TRBD2 (5 bases each). The CDR3 contains 16 residues. The V gene's germline CDR1 is SGHRS and CDR2 YFSETQ. The V end was cut by 1 base, the J end by 6 bases, with 19 bases between. The CDR3 reads CASSLPKDTVGKTQYF. The DNA of the CDR3 is TGCGCCAGCAGCTTGCCAAAGGACACGGTCGGGAAGACCCAGTACTTC.

This clonotype has only a few counts. A junction boundary mismatches the germline segment, possibly from a read error. The chain has TRBV2 and TRBJ2-4, with 7 positions matching TRBD2. This CDR3 spans 14 amino acids. Germline V gene sequence: CDR1 SNHLY, CDR2 FYNNEI. This CDR3 is CASSEAASGNIKYF. CDR3 nucleotides: TGTGCCAGCAGTGAGGCGGCTAGCGGAAACATTAAGTACTTC.

The gene calls are TRBV12-3 or TRBV12-4 and TRBJ2-5, with D perhaps being TRBD1 or TRBD2 (6 bases each). V was trimmed by 6 bases and J by 5 bases, leaving 16 bases between them. The CDR3 contains 14 residues. CDR3 residues: CASRPGLGAETQYF. CDR3 nucleotide sequence: TGTGCCAGCAGACCGGGACTGGGGGCGGAGACCCAGTACTTC.

Comments on this clonotype: Given a much more abundant clone one base away, this may be a read error. The J gene is TRBJ2-7, the V gene TRBV2, with unresolved D. Looked up from germline, CDR1 is SNHLY and CDR2 is FYNNEI. This CDR3 spans 11 amino acids. CDR3 nucleotide sequence: TGTGCCAGCGCCGAATCCTACGAGCACTACTTC. Its translation is CASAESYEHYF.

This clonotype was seen many times. The gene calls are TRBV28 and TRBJ2-2, with D hard to call. V lost 7 bases, J lost 3 bases, and 6 bases lay in between. CDR1 and CDR2 from the germline V gene are MDHEN and SYDVKM. The CDR3 consists of 12 residues. As DNA, the CDR3 is TGTGCCAGCAAAGGGTACACCGGGGAGCTGTTTTTT. It codes for CASKGYTGELFF.

This clonotype was picked up many times. The chain employs TRBV2 and TRBJ2-5; 9 bases align to TRBD1. After removal of 6 bases from V and 4 bases from J, the junction contained 9 bases not matched to a gene. The CDR3 extends over 15 amino acids. Germline V gene sequence: CDR1 SNHLY, CDR2 FYNNEI. CDR3 sequence: CASSVQQGAGETQYF. The CDR3 nucleotides are TGTGCCAGCAGCGTTCAACAGGGGGCGGGAGAGACCCAGTACTTC.

This clonotype was counted at least ten times. J is TRBJ2-7 and V is TRBV29-1; D possibly uses TRBD1 or TRBD2 (5 bases each). This CDR3 region has 13 residues. With 4 bases removed from V and 8 bases from J, the gap between germline ends came to 18 bases. Looked up from germline, CDR1 is SQVTM and CDR2 is ANQGSEA. The CDR3 sequence: CSVAPLSRGQQYF. CDR3 coding DNA: TGCAGCGTTGCCCCCCTGAGCCGGGGCCAGCAGTACTTC.

In this sample, this clonotype turned up many times. The chain uses TRBV3-1 and TRBJ2-7; 10 bases match TRBD2. The CDR3 is made up of 17 amino acids. Germline V CDR1 and CDR2: LGHDT, YNNKEL (reference sequence). Unmatched junction bases numbered 9, after V lost 2 bases and J lost 2 bases. The CDR3 bases are TGTGCCAGCAGCCAACGGTCACTAGCGGGGAAAACCTACGAGCAGTACTTC. The encoded protein is CASSQRSLAGKTYEQYF.

This sequence joins TRBV27 and TRBJ2-2; D not certain. Germline V lookup: CDR1 MNHEY, CDR2 SMNVEV (reference sequence). The CDR3 is 13 residues long. V lost 8 bases, J lost 6 bases, and 13 bases lay in between. The CDR3 DNA reads as TGTGCCAGCTCGCCCGGATGGGCCGGGGAGCTGTTTTTT. Translated, it gives CASSPGWAGELFF.

The V and J genes are TRBV6-1 and TRBJ2-7; D gene uncertain. V was clipped by 8 bases and J by 0 bases, with 14 bases between them. The germline V gene encodes CDR1 MNHNS and CDR2 SASEGT. The CDR3 covers 14 residues. The CDR3 DNA sequence: TGTGCCAGCTGGCCGGGCTACAGCTCCTACGAGCAGTACTTC. Its protein is CASWPGYSSYEQYF.

V is TRBV29-1 and J is TRBJ2-7; 10 bases are shared with TRBD1. The J segment lost 5 bases and the V segment lost 0 bases, leaving 13 bases of the junction unmatched. The germline gives CDR1 SQVTM, CDR2 ANQGSEA. This CDR3 spans 17 amino acids. CDR3 nucleotides: TGCAGCGTTGAAGAGGTAACGACAGGGGGCAATCCCCACGAGCAGTACTTC. Translation gives CSVEEVTTGGNPHEQYF.

Many counts were recorded for this clonotype. This rearrangement joins TRBV28 to TRBJ1-5; TRBD1 might be the D (6 bases). Trimming cost V 6 bases and J 1 base, with 16 bases left between them. Germline V gives CDR1 MDHEN, CDR2 SYDVKM. This CDR3 is 16 amino acids long. The CDR3 DNA is TGTGCCAGCAGCCCTTGGACTCAGGGGAGCAATCAGCCCCAGCATTTT. Protein sequence: CASSPWTQGSNQPQHF.

The chain employs TRBV10-3 and TRBJ2-3, with D possibly TRBD2 on 5 matching bases. The V gene lost 4 bases and the J gene lost 3 bases, with 8 bases spanning the gap. The CDR3 loop spans 13 amino acids. Germline CDR1 reads ENHRY; CDR2 reads SYGVKD. The DNA of the CDR3 is TGTGCCATCAGTGTTGGGAGAACAGATACGCAGTATTTT. Its translation is CAISVGRTDTQYF.

This clonotype occurred many times. This chain connects TRBV11-1 to TRBJ2-2; 8 positions match TRBD2. V was clipped by 5 bases and J by 0 bases; unmatched bases: 5. Germline CDR1 is SGHAT and CDR2 is FQDESV (reference sequence). The CDR3 has 16 residues. The CDR3 loop is CASSTTGLANTGELFF. For the CDR3, the DNA is TGTGCCAGCAGCACGACGGGACTAGCGAACACCGGGGAGCTGTTTTTT.

This clonotype has ten or more counts. The V gene is TRBV6-2 or TRBV6-3, the J gene TRBJ2-7; D gene unclear. The germline V and J ends were trimmed by 2 bases and 4 bases, with 18 bases remaining between them. This CDR3 region has 16 residues. Germline V gene sequence: CDR1 MNHEY, CDR2 SVGEGT. The CDR3 is CASSYDVAVMSYEQYF. The CDR3 DNA reads TGTGCCAGCAGTTACGACGTGGCAGTAATGTCTTACGAGCAGTACTTC.

This clonotype has at least ten counts. V and J are TRBV20-1 and TRBJ1-5, with a weak D call TRBD1 (5 bases). With 5 bases removed from V and 0 bases from J, the gap between germline ends came to 14 bases. This CDR3 region has 15 residues. Germline V gene lookup returns CDR1 DFQATT and CDR2 SNEGSKA (reference sequence). In DNA, the CDR3 is TGCAGTGCTCTCTTATGGGGGGGTAGCAATCAGCCCCAGCATTTT. Translating gives CSALLWGGSNQPQHF.

This clonotype was counted between two and nine times. The rearrangement links TRBV7-9 to TRBJ1-1; D perhaps matches TRBD1 (6 bases). CDR1 and CDR2 from the germline V gene are SEHNR and FQNEAQ (reference sequence). This CDR3 is built from 15 residues. The V end was cut by 5 bases, the J end by 6 bases, with 19 bases between. Written as DNA, the CDR3 is TGTGCCAGCAGCCGAATCGACAGGAGGGGGGCTGAAGCTTTCTTT. Translation: CASSRIDRRGAEAFF.